This is a list of T cell receptor beta chains from one sample in a study of cytomegalovirus exposure and HLA in healthy donors. The table came from immunoSEQ multiplex PCR; TCRdb's copy has only in-frame clones and leaves some out. The sample includes some 110,000 clones, 81% of them seen just once. Material for sequencing was PBMCs. The receptors shown here come from a woman aged 30 to 39 in good health and CMV-seronegative. The CDR3 runs from the conserved cysteine through the conserved F or W. The order of the fields is J gene, D gene, CDR3 length, V gene, clone size, CDR3 DNA, CDR3 protein. The D gene is left open where the match is weak. Only part of the rows carry a size: once, few, many, or a class if the clone is expanded.

TRBJ1-2	-	15	TRBV5-1	-	TGCGCCAGCAGCTTGGCTTCGGGGGGCCAGTATGGCTACACCTTC	CASSLASGGQYGYTF
TRBJ2-3	-	15	TRBV5-4	once	TGTGCCAGCTGGGACCAGGGGCGACTCACAGATACGCAGTATTTT	CASWDQGRLTDTQYF
TRBJ2-3	TRBD1	14	TRBV6-4	-	TGTGCCAGCAAGGGGGACAGGGGGACAGATACGCAGTATTTT	CASKGDRGTDTQYF
TRBJ2-3	TRBD2	15	TRBV27	-	TGTGCCAGCCTAAATACGGGAGGGCCAATAGATACGCAGTATTTT	CASLNTGGPIDTQYF
TRBJ2-5	-	14	TRBV2	-	TGTGCCAGCAGAGAAAGATCCGGCGAGGTGACCCAGTACTTC	CASRERSGEVTQYF
TRBJ1-1	TRBD1	15	TRBV29-1	few	TGCAGCGTTGAAATGGGACAGGGTTTCGGCACTGAAGCTTTCTTT	CSVEMGQGFGTEAFF
TRBJ2-7	TRBD2	18	TRBV10-1	-	TGCGCCAGCAGTGGGACTACCGCCGGGACTAGCGGGAGGCACGAGCAGTACTTC	CASSGTTAGTSGRHEQYF
TRBJ1-1	TRBD1	15	TRBV28	once	TGTGCCAGCAGTTCCCTGGACAGGGATAACACTGAAGCTTTCTTT	CASSSLDRDNTEAFF
TRBJ2-1	TRBD2	16	TRBV9	-	TGTGCCAGCAGCACCGCCGGGACTAGCGGAGTCAATGAGCAGTTCTTC	CASSTAGTSGVNEQFF
TRBJ2-7	TRBD1	14	TRBV11-2	-	TGTGCCAGCAGCCCGGGACAGGTGGCCTACGAGCAGTACTTC	CASSPGQVAYEQYF
TRBJ2-7	TRBD1	15	TRBV4-2	-	TGTGCCAGCAGCCAACTGACAGGGTCCGAGTCCGAGCAGTACTTC	CASSQLTGSESEQYF
TRBJ2-7	-	15	TRBV4-1	-	TGCGCCAGCAGCCAAGTTGGCGGTAGCGGCTACGAGCAGTACTTC	CASSQVGGSGYEQYF
TRBJ2-1	TRBD2	15	TRBV6-5	-	TGTGCCAGCAGAAATCGGGACTACGGAAGTACTGAGCAGTTCTTC	CASRNRDYGSTEQFF
TRBJ2-1	TRBD2	16	TRBV5-1	once	TGCGCCAGCAGCTGGACTAGCGGGAGGGCCGGGAATGAGCAGTTCTTC	CASSWTSGRAGNEQFF
TRBJ1-1	-	14	TRBV2	-	TGTGCCAGCACTCTGGGAGGGGTCGGGACTGAAGCTTTCTTT	CASTLGGVGTEAFF